This record covers a single T cell receptor (beta chain). This clone was recorded only once. Its antigen remains undetermined. Base qualities are missing; no much larger clone stands one base away. At the junction V is shortened by 4 bases and J by 0 bases, with 9 bases in between. Via the germline V gene (reference sequence), CDR1 is LGHDT and CDR2 YNNKEL. Inclusive of the bounding cysteine and phenylalanine, the CDR3 is 14 residues long. This entry keeps only the CDR3 DNA: 42 bases, framed from base 1. These data belong to a study of Ad26.COV2.S vaccination and SARS-CoV-2 variants (dated by TCRdb to the early 2020s). Describing the broader study: Donors in the vaccine arm were drawn from COV1001, a multicentre, randomized, double-blind, placebo-controlled phase I-IIa trial testing Ad26.COV2.S in healthy adults. Dosing of Ad26.COV2.S was intramuscular, at either 5x10^10 or 1x10^11 viral particles, delivered as one shot or as two shots spaced 56 days apart. The specificity and breadth of SARS-CoV-2-reactive T cell receptors after Ad26.COV2.S vaccination were assessed by TCRbeta repertoire sequencing. A total of 32 samples were included in the TCR-sequenced set, comprising about 20 Ad26.COV2.S vaccine recipients, 5 placebo recipients and 8 SARS-CoV-2 convalescent individuals. Blinding of investigators to trial group allocation was maintained during experiments and outcome assessment. Trial participants were randomized into five groups of five, in which low-dose or high-dose Ad26.COV2.S was given once or twice, or placebo was given on both occasions.

TCRbeta CDR3 regions were sequenced with the immunoSEQ Assay. After extraction, genomic DNA underwent amplification by bias-controlled multiplex PCR, followed by high-throughput sequencing. On the study's bioinformatics: To quantify the absolute abundance of every unique TCRbeta CDR3 region, sequences were collapsed and filtered. T cell fraction was estimated by normalization of TCRbeta template counts to usable DNA, with usable DNA being measured through amplification of reference genes present in all nucleated cells. Repertoire TCRs were annotated as SARS-CoV-2-specific by exact matching of V gene, CDR3 amino acid sequence and J gene to a known reactive TCR set. The reference SARS-CoV-2 TCR set came from MIRA and was filtered for enrichment in COVID-19-positive ImmuneCODE repertoires, removing public or cross-reactive TCRs. Using the MIRA antigens, annotated TCRs were further analysed by specific ORF or by position within an ORF. Depth was the summed frequency of annotated unique rearrangements, while breadth was defined as annotated unique rearrangements over total unique productive rearrangements. Two-sided Wilcoxon rank-sum tests were used to compare TCR breadth between groups. TCRdb re-hosts the immuneACCESS table, in-frame sequences only. Its copies lack some clones; in the studies checked, an unresolved V gene accounts for under half of them, and the cause for the rest is not known. V and J calls and clone size come straight from that table; D and trimming were deduced from the DNA. The sample table records hundreds of thousands of clones; around 89% of these occur just once. In total, the top ten clones hold approximately 5% of the sample.

According to the study, the label for this sample's treatment or condition signals: roughly 20 received Ad26.COV2.S at low or high dose, single or two shots; about 5 received placebo; per-sample allocation not given. Repertoires of vaccine and placebo recipients were sequenced from samples collected on day 63 after the first injection. Between 29 July and 7 August 2020, Cohort 1b enrolled some 25 adults aged 18-55 years at one site in Boston, USA. Ad26.COV2.S was a replication-incompetent adenovirus type 26 vector that expressed a prefusion-stabilized SARS-CoV-2 spike protein derived from the original Wuhan strain. Overall study outcomes, separate from this receptor: It was noted by the authors that total T cell responses may have been underestimated by the TCR breadth and depth analyses. Compared with placebo recipients, Ad26.COV2.S recipients showed higher spike-specific TCR breadth (P = 0.0014). Comparing responses between vaccine doses or regimens was not something the study was powered to do. After vaccination, spike-specific CD8+ and CD4+ T cell responses were reported to show substantial breadth. Non-spike TCR breadth was comparable between vaccine and placebo recipients, consistent with the vaccine containing only spike.

The clonotype was recovered from a person between 18 and 65 years old who received the Ad26.COV2.S COVID-19 vaccine or a placebo. The sample in question was peripheral blood, obtained in a trial of Ad26.COV2.S vaccine versus placebo. The chain uses TRBV3-1 (or the pseudogene TRBV3-2) and TRBJ1-1; no D gene is confidently identified. This receptor has the CDR3 CASSLRQMNTEAFF. The nucleotide sequence reads as follows: TGTGCCAGCAGCCTTAGGCAGATGAACACTGAAGCTTTCTTT.